This T cell receptor (beta chain) emerged from a study of T cells in Graves' hyperthyroidism and ophthalmopathy. Findings and caveats of the study: A 13 V-J signature model discriminated ophthalmopathy versus stable hyperthyroidism. Before onset, ophthalmopathy was predicted by the model a median roughly 6.4 months earlier.

Trimming cost V 6 bases and J 1 base, with 18 bases left between them. The CDR3 length is 15 residues. CDR1 DFQATT and CDR2 SNEGSKA come from the germline V gene (reference sequence). Comment on this clonotype: The antigen remains undetermined.

Stable Graves' hyperthyroidism meant no ophthalmopathy progression within 18 months. Disease duration under 2 months; hyperthyroidism patients were aged 18 to 65. Amplification yielded TCR beta CDR3 regions, with RNA transcripts as the source. TCR CDR3 regions were first amplified by RT-PCR with HTBI primers. A single record per CDR3 protein comes from TCRdb applying MiXCR to the multiplex PCR reads. Of nearly 750,000 distinct CDR3 sequences listed, approximately 40% are singletons. The V gene is TRBV20-1, the J gene TRBJ1-2, with D tentatively TRBD1 (5 bases). The origin of this receptor is a woman in her thirties or forties with Graves' hyperthyroidism. Sequenced: blood. CDR3 amino acids: CSAHSAGDLNYGYTF. The CDR3 coding sequence is TGCAGTGCCCATTCCGCGGGGGATCTTAACTATGGCTACACCTTC.